This T cell receptor beta chain is from a study of graft-versus-host responses after intestinal transplantation (dated by TCRdb to the early 2020s). Regarding the study in general: Recipients received multivisceral, liver-intestinal, or isolated intestinal transplants. Anti-thymocyte globulin induction was given to all recipients, followed by maintenance tacrolimus and steroids for approximately 3 years. Bulk TCR-beta CDR3 sequencing was used to track graft-versus-host and host-versus-graft alloreactive T cell clones in the graft, circulation and bone marrow after intestinal transplantation. To identify alloreactive clones, pre-transplant mixed lymphocyte reaction products were sequenced and then compared with unstimulated pre-transplant donor and recipient T cells. A cohort of more than 20 intestinal transplant recipients, including one retransplant, was enrolled, and a few patients lacking pretransplant specimens were excluded. A peak of at least 4% donor T cells among recipient peripheral blood mononuclear cells was the definition used for donor T cell macrochimerism. Instead of going to the commercial service, samples from a few later patients were sequenced in-house on an Illumina MiSeq and processed with MiXCR. General study outcomes and caveats: Patients with donor T cell macrochimerism had high GvH to HvG T cell clonal ratios in their allografts. GvH clones were detected in recipient bone marrow, and some of these GvH clones were observed earlier in ileal mucosa or blood, consistent with an intestinal mucosal origin. Conclusions were limited by the relatively low number and heterogeneity of intestinal transplant patients. Early after transplant, peak levels of circulating GvH clones were found to be associated with declines in HvG clones.

Preparation of the library involved the immunoSEQ multiplex PCR assay. In most patients, genomic DNA was isolated using the Qiagen DNeasy Blood and Tissue Kit and sent frozen to Adaptive Biotechnologies for TCR sequencing. High-throughput TCR-beta CDR3 sequencing of genomic DNA from most patients was performed by Adaptive Biotechnologies. The study's own analysis went as follows. TCR sequencing data were retrieved from Adaptive's ImmunoSEQ software for around 18 patients, whereas three other patients were processed with MiXCR and VDJtools. To correct CD4 versus CD8 sorting errors, any sequence found in both subsets at a frequency ratio below 5:1 was removed. CDR3 nucleotide sequences shared between donor and recipient were removed because their origin could not be assigned. Alloreactive clones required at least 2-fold expansion over unstimulated cells and minimum CFSE-low frequency of 0.002% (template counts) or 0.001% (read counts). Mappable clones were those detected in sequenced pre-transplant spleen, lymph node, or MLR CFSE-low populations of the donor or recipient. The cumulative frequency of alloreactive clones was calculated as a percentage of all sequences, weighted by copy number. This is the immuneACCESS table as TCRdb keeps it, with only in-frame sequences that have V and J called. A part of the clones is gone; compared with another copy, unresolved V genes explain less than half, and the rest is unexplained. That table supplies the V and J calls and clone size; D and trimming were determined from the DNA. This sample comprises 93,000 or so clones, roughly 93% of them detected only once. The biggest ten clones account for approximately 1.2% of the sample.

Sample time point, as interpreted from the label and publication: cells obtained before transplantation from donor or recipient. CD3+CD4+ and CD3+CD8+ populations were FACS-sorted from unstimulated pre-transplant donor and recipient cells taken from spleen or lymph nodes. Note on this clone: There is no known antigen for this receptor. Base-call qualities are not available, and no considerably larger clone is one nucleotide away.

Relative to germline, V is missing 1 base and J is missing 6 bases, with 5 bases of the junction outside any gene match. The CDR3 goes from the cysteine to the phenylalanine over 15 residues. Only the CDR3 part of the read is kept: 45 bases, read in frame from the first base. Per the germline V gene, SGHDN is the CDR1 and FVKESK is the CDR2. The receptor was derived from a human donor who received an intestinal transplant. The rearranged chain carries TRBV14 and TRBJ2-3; 9 of the junction bases match TRBD1. Here the sequenced sample was unstimulated CD8+ T cells sorted from spleen or lymph node cells, taken before intestinal transplant. The DNA is as follows: TGTGCCAGCAGCCAAGGACAGGGGGTTTGGGATACGCAGTATTTT. Its protein reads: CASSQGQGVWDTQYF.